Shown below are 7 T cell receptor beta chains from a single sample sequenced in a study of response to subunit inactivated influenza vaccine. Each CDR3 protein is one row after TCRdb ran MiXCR on the RT-PCR reads. The sample includes around 470,000 distinct CDR3 sequences, roughly 7.9% of them seen just once. Material: PBMCs from blood, obtained roughly 24 months after vaccination. All receptors come from a man aged 45-69 years who received an inactivated influenza vaccine.

This clonotype was found many times. CDR3 protein: CSAPPQGGEKLFF. CDR3 sequence (DNA): TGCAGTGCGCCCCCCCAGGGAGGAGAAAAACTGTTTTTT. This chain connects TRBV20-1 to TRBJ1-4, with D perhaps TRBD1 (5 bases). Germline CDR1 and CDR2: DFQATT and SNEGSKA (reference sequence). CDR3 size: 13 residues. Trimming pared 6 bases from V and 8 bases from J, leaving 16 bases between.

The table lists this clonotype with many counts. The V gene is TRBV24-1, the J gene TRBJ1-5; D unresolved. Germline assignment: CDR1 KGHDR and CDR2 SFDVKD. CDR3 size: 16 residues. V lost 3 bases to trimming and J lost 0 bases, with 11 bases between them. The CDR3 bases are TGTGCCACCAGTGATGGGTCAGAGAATAGCAATCAGCCCCAGCATTTT. Protein product: CATSDGSENSNQPQHF.

V gene TRBV7-2 combines with J gene TRBJ2-7; TRBD2 agrees at 8 bases. J gave up 2 bases and V 2 bases, and 5 bases lay outside the gene matches. This CDR3 region has 15 residues. In germline, CDR1 is SGHTA, CDR2 FQGNSA. CDR3 region: CASSLSGGHTYEQYF. The CDR3 nucleotides read TGTGCCAGCAGCTTAAGCGGGGGCCATACCTACGAGCAGTACTTC. Full variable domain (outside the CDR3, taken from reference TRBV7-2 and TRBJ2-7): GAGVSQSPSNKVTEKGKDVELRCDPISGHTALYWYRQSLGQGLEFLIYFQGNSAPDKSGLPSDRFSAERTGGSVSTLTIQRTQQEDSAVYLCASSLSGGHTYEQYFGPGTRLTVT.

Only a few counts were recorded for this clonotype. This chain connects TRBV5-5 to TRBJ2-1; no clear D gene. The CDR3 covers 15 residues. Trimming removed 0 bases at V and 6 bases at J, with 13 bases between. Germline lookup yields CDR1 SGHKS and CDR2 YYEKEE (reference sequence). DNA of the CDR3: TGTGCCAGCAGCTTGGTCTCGGTTCCGGGCAATGAGCAGTTCTTC. It translates to CASSLVSVPGNEQFF.

This clonotype appeared a few times. The gene calls are TRBV3-1 and TRBJ1-6; D is unclear. The CDR3 length is 14 residues. The germline CDR1 and CDR2 sequences are LGHDT and YNNKEL (reference sequence). V gave up 1 base and J gave up 5 bases, with 6 bases separating them. The CDR3 loop reads CASSQGLDNSPLHF. The CDR3 DNA is TGTGCCAGCAGCCAAGGTCTGGATAATTCACCCCTCCACTTT. The variable domain in full, with the rest retrieved from reference TRBV3-1 and TRBJ1-6, is DTAVSQTPKYLVTQMGNDKSIKCEQNLGHDTMYWYKQDSKKFLKIMFSYNNKELIINETVPNRFSPKSPDKAHLNLHINSLELGDSAVYFCASSQGLDNSPLHFGNGTRLTVT.

The CDR3: CASSLSSGRRHEQFF. The CDR3 DNA follows: TGCGCCAGCAGCTTGTCTAGCGGGAGGAGACATGAGCAGTTCTTC. The chain carries TRBV5-1 and TRBJ2-1; 11 bases fit TRBD2. The CDR3 runs 15 residues. The germline V gene encodes CDR1 SGHRS and CDR2 YFSETQ. The ends lost 1 base at V and 8 bases at J; junction bases unmatched: 5.

This clonotype was seen more than once but under ten times. The chain joins TRBV12-3 or TRBV12-4 to TRBJ2-1; D is ambiguous. V was trimmed by 6 bases and J by 5 bases, leaving 17 bases between them. The CDR3 runs 15 residues. The CDR3 sequence is CASSPSREVHNEQFF. Written as DNA, the CDR3 is TGTGCCAGCAGCCCTTCTAGAGAGGTCCACAATGAGCAGTTCTTC.